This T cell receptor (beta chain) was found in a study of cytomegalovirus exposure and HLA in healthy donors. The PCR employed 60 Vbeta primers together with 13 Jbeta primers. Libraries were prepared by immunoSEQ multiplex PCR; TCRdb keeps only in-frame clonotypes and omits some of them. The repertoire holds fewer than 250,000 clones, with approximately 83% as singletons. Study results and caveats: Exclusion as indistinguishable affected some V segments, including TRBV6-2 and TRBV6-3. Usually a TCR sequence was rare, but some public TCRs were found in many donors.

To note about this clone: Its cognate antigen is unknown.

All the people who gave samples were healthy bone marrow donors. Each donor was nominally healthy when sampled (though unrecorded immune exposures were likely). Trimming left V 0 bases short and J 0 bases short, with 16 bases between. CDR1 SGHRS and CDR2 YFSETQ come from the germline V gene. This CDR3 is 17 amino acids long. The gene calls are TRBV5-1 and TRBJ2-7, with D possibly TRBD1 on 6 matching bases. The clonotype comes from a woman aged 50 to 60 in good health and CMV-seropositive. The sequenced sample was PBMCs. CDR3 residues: CASSLEGVRRSSYEQYF. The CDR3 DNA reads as TGCGCCAGCAGCTTGGAGGGGGTTCGCAGAAGCTCCTACGAGCAGTACTTC. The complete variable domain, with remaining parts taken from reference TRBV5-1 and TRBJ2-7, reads KAGVTQTPRYLIKTRGQQVTLSCSPISGHRSVSWYQQTPGQGLQFLFEYFSETQRNKGNFPGRFSGRQFSNSRSEMNVSTLELGDSALYLCASSLEGVRRSSYEQYFGPGTRLTVT.